This is a list of T cell receptor beta chains from one sample in a study of graft-versus-host responses after intestinal transplantation. Libraries were prepared by immunoSEQ multiplex PCR; TCRdb keeps only in-frame clonotypes and omits some of them. The repertoire includes about 96,000 clones, around 90% of them detected once, and 0.3% to 0.35% sits in the top ten. No antigen is known for these receptors. This sample comprised unstimulated CD4+ T cells sorted from spleen or lymph node cells, obtained before intestinal transplant. The receptors come from a human donor who received an intestinal transplant. Both conserved end residues are part of each CDR3.

>TRBJ1-4|15|TRBV7-5
CVRSVSYPTNEKLFF
>TRBJ2-1|14|TRBV25-1
CASSEAASFNEQFF
>TRBJ1-2|15|TRBV29-1
CSVDWAEVGFYGYTF
>TRBJ2-2|16|TRBV5-4
CASSLVEGSNTGELFF
>TRBJ2-2|17|TRBV9
CASSVVSGGGATGELFF
>TRBJ2-2|15|TRBV14
CASSKGAGHYRELFF
>TRBJ2-7|14|TRBV6-5
CASSYSGGTHEQYF
>TRBJ2-3|14|TRBV2
CASKDFLRTDTQYF
>TRBJ2-7|11|TRBV30
CAWSVAYEQYF
>TRBJ2-5|15|TRBV19
CASSWGTGGQETQYF
>TRBJ2-7|12|TRBV29-1
CSAATGGSEQYF
>TRBJ2-7|14|TRBV18
CASSGRQGAYEQYF
>TRBJ1-5|14|TRBV11-2
CASSLGRGDQPQHF
>TRBJ2-3|13|TRBV19
CASNRGRTDTQYF
>TRBJ2-6|17|TRBV5-3
CARSFIFFGSGANVLTF
>TRBJ1-2|15|TRBV6-6
CASSAPERARYGYTF
>TRBJ2-1|12|TRBV5-1
CASSLPYNEQFF
>TRBJ2-3|15|TRBV7-6
CASSPERGWPDTQYF
>TRBJ1-2|13|TRBV5-4
CASSATGGDGYTF
>TRBJ2-7|13|TRBV5-1
CASSGGQAYEQYF
>TRBJ2-1|16|TRBV4-1
CASSPNTGTPSLKQFF
>TRBJ2-7|15|TRBV7-2
CASSFISGSPYEQYF
>TRBJ2-2|16|TRBV11-3
CASSLEGTRNTGELFF
>TRBJ1-4|14|TRBV30
CAWSVVMGVGKLFF
>TRBJ1-2|11|TRBV5-6
CASSRDYGYTF
>TRBJ2-1|15|TRBV6-6
CASSKLAASYNEQFF
>TRBJ2-5|14|TRBV7-2
CASSVQGARETQYF
>TRBJ2-5|14|TRBV9
CASSVEAGGETQYF
>TRBJ2-7|15|TRBV28
CASSGGGSPSYEQYF
>TRBJ2-1|14|TRBV29-1
CSVERTVTYNEQFF
>TRBJ1-2|14|TRBV7-9
CASRSSGFNYGYTF
>TRBJ2-1|13|TRBV15
CATSRVQLGEQFF
>TRBJ1-5|17|TRBV7-2
CASSWDLGGPRGQPQHF
>TRBJ2-5|15|TRBV28
CASSLRGQGKETQYF
>TRBJ2-7|16|TRBV7-8
CASTDTPGQGTHEQYF
>TRBJ2-7|14|TRBV6-6
CASSPDRGTYEQYF
>TRBJ2-3|14|TRBV7-2
CASSLKKGTDTQYF
>TRBJ1-5|14|TRBV19
CASSLGVEAQPQHF
>TRBJ2-3|18|TRBV10-1
CASSEGRTSGLNTDTQYF
>TRBJ2-1|13|TRBV6-6
CASGRDIYNEQFF
>TRBJ2-7|13|TRBV6-5
CASSYRERDEQYF
>TRBJ1-6|14|TRBV27
CASSRQGRREALHF
>TRBJ1-5|16|TRBV5-4
CASSLGGQLANQPQHF
>TRBJ2-7|14|TRBV5-1
CASSRGLAAYEQYF
>TRBJ2-7|13|TRBV25-1
CASSPPAIYEQYF
>TRBJ2-2|13|TRBV25-1
CASRGTNTGELFF
>TRBJ2-7|16|TRBV28
CASSLLPIGGGYEQYF
>TRBJ1-6|14|TRBV10-1
CASSELSRNSPLHF
>TRBJ1-5|17|TRBV28
CASSFPGTGGSYQPQHF
>TRBJ2-6|16|TRBV6-1
CASSEAGCSGANVLTF
>TRBJ2-3|14|TRBV7-3
CASSLTRAGDTQYF
>TRBJ2-1|18|TRBV25-1
CASSEYSSGRVPSNEQFF
>TRBJ2-6|15|TRBV9
CASSGQVTGANVLTF
>TRBJ2-5|17|TRBV19
CASKVRGPGRVSETQYF
>TRBJ2-7|14|TRBV6-6
CASSWGRGPYEQYF